Following are 24 T cell receptor beta chains from one sample sequenced in a study of blood T cell repertoires in COVID-19. Clones were sequenced by immunoSEQ multiplex PCR, and TCRdb holds only the in-frame ones, with some missing. The sample yields around 300,000 clones, 85% to 90% seen once. Specimen: PBMCs or T cells enriched from blood (not recorded which). The receptors here all came from a woman under 30 with acute COVID-19.

V and J are TRBV5-1 and TRBJ2-2; 10 positions match TRBD1. Germline CDR1 SGHRS, CDR2 YFSETQ. The V gene end was trimmed by 3 bases and the J gene end by 5 bases; junction bases not matched to a gene: 7. This CDR3 is 16 amino acids long. This CDR3 reads CASSSLPGQGTGELFF. The DNA for the CDR3 is TGCGCCAGCAGCTCCCTACCGGGACAGGGGACCGGGGAGCTGTTTTTT.

The chain has TRBV30 and TRBJ1-4; 8 positions agree with TRBD1. The germline CDR1 and CDR2 sequences are GTSNPN and SVGIG (reference sequence). With 5 bases clipped from V and 5 bases from J, the junction kept 7 bases outside the gene matches. The CDR3 is 14 residues long. The CDR3 nucleotides are TGTGCCTGGGACAGGGGACAGACGAATGAAAAACTGTTTTTT. It encodes CAWDRGQTNEKLFF. The entire variable domain, with the rest obtained from reference TRBV30 and TRBJ1-4, is as follows: SQTIHQWPATLVQPVGSPLSLECTVEGTSNPNLYWYRQAAGRGLQLLFYSVGIGQISSEVPQNLSASRPQDRQFILSSKKLLLSDSGFYLCAWDRGQTNEKLFFGSGTQLSVL.

The J gene is TRBJ2-7, the V gene TRBV29-1; a possible D gene is TRBD2 (6 bases). Germline loops: CDR1 SQVTM, CDR2 ANQGSEA. This CDR3 is built from 13 residues. V lost 7 bases and J 2 bases, leaving 15 bases between the germline ends. The CDR3 nucleotides read TGCAGCGCTGGATACGGGAGTACCTACGAGCAGTACTTC. The encoded protein is CSAGYGSTYEQYF.

The rearrangement joins TRBV28 to TRBJ2-7; TRBD2 agrees at 8 bases. The ends lost 10 bases at V and 4 bases at J; junction bases unmatched: 12. The CDR3 contains 14 residues. Germline lookup yields CDR1 MDHEN and CDR2 SYDVKM. CDR3 DNA sequence: TGTGCCACCCAGACTAGCGCGAAGGCGTACGAGCAGTACTTC. Its translation is CATQTSAKAYEQYF.

The chain carries TRBV2 and TRBJ2-3; 8 bases match TRBD1. Germline V lookup: CDR1 SNHLY, CDR2 FYNNEI. Trimming cost V 2 bases and J 5 bases; bases outside gene matches: 6. This CDR3 spans 15 amino acids. CDR3 coding DNA: TGTGCCAGCAGTGAATTGGACAGGGTTGTAGATACGCAGTATTTT. Residues: CASSELDRVVDTQYF. The full variable domain, rest sourced from reference TRBV2 and TRBJ2-3, is EPEVTQTPSHQVTQMGQEVILRCVPISNHLYFYWYRQILGQKVEFLVSFYNNEISEKSEIFDDQFSVERPDGSNFTLKIRSTKLEDSAMYFCASSELDRVVDTQYFGPGTRLTVL.

CDR3 residues: CASSQPDRDRPTNEKLFF. The CDR3 DNA sequence: TGCGCCAGCAGCCAGCCCGACAGAGATCGTCCAACTAATGAAAAACTGTTTTTT. The chain has TRBV4-1 and TRBJ1-4; TRBD1 might be the D (5 bases). The CDR3 has 18 residues. Trimming stripped 3 bases from V and 0 bases from J, with 17 bases between. The germline V gene encodes CDR1 MGHRA and CDR2 YSYEKL.

As DNA, the CDR3 is TGTGCCAGCAGTCCCCGCCCGAGCGGGGGCACAGATACGCAGTATTTT. Translation: CASSPRPSGGTDTQYF. This rearrangement joins TRBV28 to TRBJ2-3, with 7 bases that match TRBD2. Germline lookup yields CDR1 MDHEN and CDR2 SYDVKM. Unmatched junction bases numbered 9, after V lost 5 bases and J lost 1 base. This CDR3 region has 16 residues.

The chain employs TRBV3-1 (or the pseudogene TRBV3-2) and TRBJ1-1, with a weak D call TRBD1 (5 bases). From germline, CDR1 is LGHDT and CDR2 YNNKEL (reference sequence). With 4 bases removed from V and 0 bases from J, the gap between germline ends came to 12 bases. CDR3 length: 15 amino acids. CDR3 protein: CASSPRGGVNTEAFF. The DNA for the CDR3 is TGTGCCAGCAGCCCGCGTGGGGGGGTGAACACTGAAGCTTTCTTT.

This chain connects TRBV29-1 to TRBJ1-1; possibly TRBD1 for D (6 bases). This CDR3 contains 13 residues. V was clipped by 5 bases and J by 4 bases, with 14 bases between them. Germline V gene lookup returns CDR1 SQVTM and CDR2 ANQGSEA. DNA of the CDR3: TGCAGCGTTCCGGGGAGGGGGAGCACTGAAGCTTTCTTT. This codes for CSVPGRGSTEAFF.

This clone has just one count. The rearrangement links TRBV7-8 to TRBJ1-5; the D gene is possibly TRBD1 (5 bases). Germline values: CDR1 SGHVS, CDR2 FQNEAQ. CDR3 length: 12 amino acids. The V end lost 6 bases, the J end lost 7 bases, and 10 bases lay between the germline ends. The CDR3 is CASSFRGQPQHF. The CDR3 coding sequence is TGTGCCAGCAGTTTTCGGGGGCAGCCCCAGCATTTT.

The chain couples TRBV11-1 to TRBJ1-1; D unclear. Trimming shortened V by 3 bases and J by 1 base, and 12 bases separated the two germline ends. The germline CDR1 and CDR2 sequences are SGHAT and FQDESV (reference sequence). The CDR3 has 15 residues. The CDR3 sequence is CASSLTPPRNTEAFF. DNA for the CDR3: TGTGCCAGCAGCTTGACACCCCCAAGGAACACTGAAGCTTTCTTT.

The chain joins TRBV5-4 to TRBJ1-5; no clear D. Between the trimmed V and J ends, which lost 0 bases and 0 bases, there was a span of 10 bases. This CDR3 has 16 residues. The germline V gene has CDR1 SGHNT and CDR2 YYREEE (reference sequence). The CDR3 region has the DNA TGTGCCAGCAGCTTGGATGGGCACGATAGCAATCAGCCCCAGCATTTT. It codes for CASSLDGHDSNQPQHF.

The V call is TRBV15, the J call TRBJ1-6; possibly TRBD1 for D (6 bases). Germline CDR1 and CDR2: LNHNV and YYDKDF (reference sequence). The length of the CDR3 is 17 residues. V was shortened by 4 bases and J by 10 bases, with 23 bases between the two germline ends. CDR3 in DNA: TGTGCCACCAGCACCCGCAGAGGGGGGGCGAAGGTCTCACCCCTCCACTTT. Amino acids: CATSTRRGGAKVSPLHF.

The chain is built from TRBV2 and TRBJ2-7, with TRBD2 matching over 7 bases. CDR3 length equals 17 residues. V lost 4 bases and J lost 6; bases outside the gene matches: 18. From germline, CDR1 is SNHLY and CDR2 FYNNEI. The CDR3 DNA sequence: TGTGCCAGCAGTGGGGCCCCTCGGGGGGTGCACTTGGGCGAGCAGTACTTC. It codes for CASSGAPRGVHLGEQYF.

The CDR3 sequence is CASSQVPYGTGRAFF. The CDR3 DNA reads as TGTGCCAGCAGCCAAGTACCTTACGGGACAGGGAGAGCTTTCTTT. V usage is TRBV3-1 (or the pseudogene TRBV3-2) and J usage is TRBJ1-1, with 9 bases identical to TRBD1. The germline gives CDR1 LGHDT, CDR2 YNNKEL (reference sequence). J gave up 10 bases and V 1 base, and 10 bases lay outside the gene matches. This CDR3 has 15 amino acids.

V and J are TRBV19 and TRBJ1-4; no definite D call. The V and J ends lost 3 bases and 8 bases respectively, with 7 bases between them. The CDR3 length is 12 residues. Germline V lookup: CDR1 LNHDA, CDR2 SQIVND (reference sequence). The DNA for the CDR3 is TGTGCCAGTAGTATGCATGAGGAAAAACTGTTTTTT. It is translated as CASSMHEEKLFF.

CDR3 DNA sequence: TGTGCCAGCACTTTATTGGGGCAGGGGCCAAACAATGAGCAGTTCTTC. It is translated as CASTLLGQGPNNEQFF. The chain has TRBV5-5 and TRBJ2-1, with D perhaps matching TRBD1 (6 bases). CDR3 size: 16 residues. Deletions cut 6 bases from V and 5 bases from J, with 21 bases between. Germline CDR1 and CDR2: SGHKS and YYEKEE (reference sequence).

The chain links TRBV18 to TRBJ1-1, with D possibly matching TRBD1 (5 bases). This CDR3 is built from 14 residues. The germline CDR1 and CDR2 sequences are KGHSH and LQKENI. V was clipped by 1 base and J by 4 bases, with 10 bases between them. The CDR3: CASSPRQGLTEAFF. The CDR3 DNA follows: TGTGCCAGCTCACCACGCCAGGGACTCACTGAAGCTTTCTTT.

The CDR3 DNA follows: TGTGCCACCAGTGACCGGGACAGAATTGGCTATGGCTACACCTTC. Translating it yields CATSDRDRIGYGYTF. V and J are TRBV24-1 and TRBJ1-2, with 7 bases aligning to TRBD1. The germline V gene encodes CDR1 KGHDR and CDR2 SFDVKD. The CDR3 length is 15 residues. V gave up 4 bases and J gave up 4 bases; unmatched junction bases: 8.

J is TRBJ1-4 and V is TRBV28; 7 bases align to TRBD1. In germline, CDR1 is MDHEN, CDR2 SYDVKM. Trimming cost V 3 bases and J 1 base; bases outside gene matches: 5. This CDR3 has 16 residues. As DNA, the CDR3 is TGTGCCAGCAGTTTGCCCCAGGGGGGAACTAATGAAAAACTGTTTTTT. Protein sequence: CASSLPQGGTNEKLFF. Variable domain in full (rest from reference TRBV28 and TRBJ1-4): DVKVTQSSRYLVKRTGEKVFLECVQDMDHENMFWYRQDPGLGLRLIYFSYDVKMKEKGDIPEGYSVSREKKERFSLILESASTNQTSMYLCASSLPQGGTNEKLFFGSGTQLSVL.

This chain uses TRBV5-1 with TRBJ1-2, with TRBD1 matching over 7 bases. V dropped 4 bases and J dropped 4; count of bases not matched to a gene: 10. Germline CDR1 reads SGHRS; CDR2 reads YFSETQ. This CDR3 comprises 15 residues. In DNA, the CDR3 is TGCGCCAGCAGCCCGATGGGGACAGCCGCCTATGGCTACACCTTC. Translation: CASSPMGTAAYGYTF.

The chain has TRBV9 and TRBJ2-3; perhaps TRBD2 as D (5 bases). The V end was cut by 0 bases, the J end by 0 bases, with 8 bases between. The CDR3 length is 15 residues. The germline CDR1 and CDR2 sequences are SGDLS and YYNGEE. Here the CDR3 reads CASSVAGSSTDTQYF. As DNA, the CDR3 is TGTGCCAGCAGCGTAGCGGGGTCTAGCACAGATACGCAGTATTTT.

The V gene is TRBV23-1, the J gene TRBJ1-2; D possibly corresponds to TRBD1 (5 bases). TRBV23-1 is identified as an open reading frame with a role that is uncertain. The CDR3 runs to 19 residues. V was trimmed by 2 bases and J by 5 bases, leaving 27 bases between them. The CDR3 loop reads CASSQPRKKDQGIGYGYTF. CDR3 in DNA: TGCGCCAGCAGTCAACCTCGGAAAAAAGACCAGGGTATCGGGTATGGCTACACCTTC.

This rearrangement joins TRBV2 to TRBJ2-7; tentatively, D is TRBD1 (6 bases). Germline lookup yields CDR1 SNHLY and CDR2 FYNNEI. Trimming removed 2 bases at V and 0 bases at J, with 14 bases between. CDR3 length equals 16 residues. CDR3 sequence (DNA): TGTGCCAGCAGTGAATTGTTGGCAGGGGTCTCCTACGAGCAGTACTTC. This gives the protein CASSELLAGVSYEQYF.